This T cell receptor (beta chain) was sequenced for a study of T cell responses to AZD1222 COVID-19 vaccine. Concerning this clone itself: What it binds is unknown.

Germline V gives CDR1 SQVTM, CDR2 ANQGSEA. V lost 5 bases and J 3 bases, leaving 10 bases between the germline ends. The CDR3 covers 12 residues. Repertoires were generated with immunoSEQ multiplex PCR, while TCRdb's copy carries only in-frame clones and drops some. Of 75,000 to 100,000 clones listed, about 88% were seen once; the top ten hold about 2.5%. Overall study findings and caveats: With dominance at 160-218 and 743-854, vaccine-associated CD4 TCRs spanned spike. Repertoire sampling occurred only after the peak T cell response. Most donors were white British and more were female, and clonal diversity was possibly underestimated.

The V gene is TRBV29-1, the J gene TRBJ1-1, with a tentative D call TRBD1 (6 bases). The source was peripheral blood, collected on day 0 of AZD1222 vaccination. The clonotype originates from an adult in good health. CDR3 amino acids: CSVTGLYTEAFF. Written as DNA, the CDR3 is TGCAGCGTTACAGGGCTCTACACTGAAGCTTTCTTT.